These 9 T cell receptor beta chains were all obtained from the same sample, sequenced in a study of early T cells in non-severe SARS-CoV-2 infection. TCRdb passed the 5' RACE reads through MiXCR, listing each CDR3 protein once. The sample holds roughly 40,000 distinct CDR3 sequences, approximately 5.9% seen once. Sequencing was performed on whole blood, taken at baseline. The receptors originated from an adult who was a healthcare worker with PCR-confirmed SARS-CoV-2 infection or an uninfected control (not recorded which).

This clonotype was seen many times. This chain links TRBV29-1 with TRBJ1-1, with D unresolved. V was trimmed by 1 base and J by 4 bases, leaving 10 bases between them. CDR1 and CDR2 (germline): SQVTM, ANQGSEA. The CDR3 totals 13 residues. The CDR3 sequence: CSVEGGRATEAFF. In DNA form, the CDR3 reads TGCAGCGTTGAAGGTGGACGGGCCACTGAAGCTTTCTTT.

This clonotype was found a few times. The chain combines TRBV28 with TRBJ1-3; the match to TRBD1 covers 7 bases. Germline CDR1 is MDHEN and CDR2 is SYDVKM. This CDR3 region has 16 residues. Trimming removed 4 bases from V and 0 bases from J; junction bases left unmatched: 6. CDR3 DNA: TGTGCCAGCAGTTCCCCCGGGACAGCCTCTGGAAACACCATATATTTT. Translated: CASSSPGTASGNTIYF.

This clonotype was counted ten times or more. V gene TRBV5-1 combines with J gene TRBJ2-5, with D maybe TRBD1 (5 bases). This CDR3 region has 13 residues. Germline CDR1 reads SGHRS; CDR2 reads YFSETQ. The V end lost 0 bases, the J end lost 2 bases, and 5 bases lay between the germline ends. In nucleotides, the CDR3 is TGCGCCAGCAGCTTGGGACAGCAAGAGACCCAGTACTTC. Translated, it gives CASSLGQQETQYF.

This clonotype is medium-sized in the sample. The gene calls are TRBV5-1 and TRBJ2-2; 7 nucleotides agree with TRBD2. CDR1 and CDR2 (germline): SGHRS, YFSETQ. J gave up 5 bases and V 5 bases, and 9 bases lay outside the gene matches. The length of the CDR3 is 15 residues. CDR3 sequence reads: CASSQQAGYTGELFF. CDR3 sequence (DNA): TGCGCCAGCAGTCAACAAGCGGGGTATACCGGGGAGCTGTTTTTT.

This clonotype has at least ten counts. This rearrangement joins TRBV7-2 to TRBJ2-7, with a weak D call TRBD2 (6 bases). The CDR3 is made up of 14 amino acids. The germline gives CDR1 SGHTA, CDR2 FQGNSA. V lost 5 bases to trimming and J lost 7 bases, with 18 bases between them. The DNA for the CDR3 is TGTGCCAGCAGCCCGATGACTAGTGGGGCGGAGCAGTACTTC. Amino acids: CASSPMTSGAEQYF.

This clonotype was counted ten times or more. CDR3 in DNA: TGTGCCACCACCAAATACATGCGTGGGACTGCCGGGGAGCTGTTTTTT. Its translation is CATTKYMRGTAGELFF. The chain is built from TRBV15 and TRBJ2-2, with a weak D call TRBD2 (6 bases). CDR1 LNHNV and CDR2 YYDKDF come from the germline V gene (reference sequence). The CDR3 consists of 16 residues. With 7 bases removed from V and 6 bases from J, the gap between germline ends came to 21 bases.

This clonotype turned up a few times. V and J are TRBV7-8 and TRBJ2-3; D uncertain. Trimming took off 5 bases at V and 4 bases at J, with 13 bases between the two ends. The CDR3 contains 14 residues. CDR1 is SGHVS and CDR2 is FQNEAQ in the germline V gene. For the CDR3, the DNA is TGTGCCAGCAGCCCGAGACTGAAGCCAGATACGCAGTATTTT. Translating gives CASSPRLKPDTQYF. The whole variable domain, filled in from reference TRBV7-8 and TRBJ2-3, reads GAGVSQSPRYKVAKRGQDVALRCDPISGHVSLFWYQQALGQGPEFLTYFQNEAQLDKSGLPSDRFFAERPEGSVSTLKIQRTQQEDSAVYLCASSPRLKPDTQYFGPGTRLTVL.

This clonotype was counted ten times or more. The chain has TRBV6-1 and TRBJ2-2; no clear D gene. The length of the CDR3 is 14 residues. The V end lost 0 bases, the J end lost 3 bases, and 5 bases lay between the germline ends. Germline V CDR1 and CDR2: MNHNS, SASEGT. The CDR3 nucleotides read TGTGCCAGCAGTGAAGCGGTAGACACCGGGGAGCTGTTTTTT. Translated: CASSEAVDTGELFF.

This clonotype was seen ten or more times. The chain recombines TRBV30 with TRBJ2-2; 8 nucleotides agree with TRBD1. Unmatched junction bases numbered 11, after V lost 5 bases and J lost 3 bases. This CDR3 is built from 16 residues. The germline V gene has CDR1 GTSNPN and CDR2 SVGIG (reference sequence). The CDR3 region has the DNA TGTGCCTGGCGAGGACAGGGAGAGGTCTACACCGGGGAGCTGTTTTTT. Its translation is CAWRGQGEVYTGELFF. Looking up the rest from reference TRBV30 and TRBJ2-2 gives the full variable domain: SQTIHQWPATLVQPVGSPLSLECTVEGTSNPNLYWYRQAAGRGLQLLFYSVGIGQISSEVPQNLSASRPQDRQFILSSKKLLLSDSGFYLCAWRGQGEVYTGELFFGEGSRLTVL.